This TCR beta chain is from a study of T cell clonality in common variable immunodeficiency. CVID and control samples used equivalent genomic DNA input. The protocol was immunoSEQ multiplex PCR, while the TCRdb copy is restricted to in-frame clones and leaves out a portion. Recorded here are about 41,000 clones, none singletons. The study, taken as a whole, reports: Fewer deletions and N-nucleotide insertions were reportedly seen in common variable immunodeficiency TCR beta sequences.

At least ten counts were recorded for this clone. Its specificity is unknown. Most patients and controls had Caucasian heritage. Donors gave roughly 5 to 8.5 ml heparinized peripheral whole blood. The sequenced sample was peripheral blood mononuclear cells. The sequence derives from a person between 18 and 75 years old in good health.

The CDR3 bases that were read are TGTGCCAGCACCCGACAGGGGGAGGGGGGTATTTACAATGAG. Its translation: CASTRQGEGGIYNE. The full CDR3 sequence reads CASTRQGEGGIYNEQFF. This rearrangement joins TRBV9 to TRBJ2-1; 9 bases line up with TRBD1. The CDR3 extends 3 residues past the end of the read, so its final part is completed from the germline J gene. Trimming cost V 6 bases and J 4 bases; bases outside gene matches: 14. This CDR3 comprises 17 residues. Germline CDR1 and CDR2: SGDLS and YYNGEE.